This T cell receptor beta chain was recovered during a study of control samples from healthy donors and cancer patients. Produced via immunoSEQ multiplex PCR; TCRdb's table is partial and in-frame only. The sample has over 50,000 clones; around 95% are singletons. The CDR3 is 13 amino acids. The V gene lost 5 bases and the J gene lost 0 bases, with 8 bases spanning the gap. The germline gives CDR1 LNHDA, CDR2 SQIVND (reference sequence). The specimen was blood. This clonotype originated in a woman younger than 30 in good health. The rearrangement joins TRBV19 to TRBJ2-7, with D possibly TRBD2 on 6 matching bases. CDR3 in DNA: TGTGCCAGTAGTCTGGACTACTCCTACGAGCAGTACTTC. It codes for CASSLDYSYEQYF.